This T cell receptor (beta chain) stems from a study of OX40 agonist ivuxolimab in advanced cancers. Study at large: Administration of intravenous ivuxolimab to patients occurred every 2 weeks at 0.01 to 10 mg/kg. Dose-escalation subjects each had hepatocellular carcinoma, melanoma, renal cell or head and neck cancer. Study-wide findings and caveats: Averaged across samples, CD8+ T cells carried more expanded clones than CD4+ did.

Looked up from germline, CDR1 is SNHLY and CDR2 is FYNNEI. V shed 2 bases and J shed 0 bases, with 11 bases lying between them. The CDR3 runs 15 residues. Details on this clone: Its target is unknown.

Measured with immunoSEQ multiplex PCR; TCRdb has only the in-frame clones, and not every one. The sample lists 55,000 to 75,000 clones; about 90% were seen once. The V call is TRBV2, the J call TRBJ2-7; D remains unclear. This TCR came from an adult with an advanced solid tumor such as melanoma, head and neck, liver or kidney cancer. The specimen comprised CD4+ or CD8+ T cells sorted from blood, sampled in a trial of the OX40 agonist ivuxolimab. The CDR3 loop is CASSEITEGSYEQYF. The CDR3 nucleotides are TGTGCCAGCAGTGAAATAACAGAAGGCTCCTACGAGCAGTACTTC.